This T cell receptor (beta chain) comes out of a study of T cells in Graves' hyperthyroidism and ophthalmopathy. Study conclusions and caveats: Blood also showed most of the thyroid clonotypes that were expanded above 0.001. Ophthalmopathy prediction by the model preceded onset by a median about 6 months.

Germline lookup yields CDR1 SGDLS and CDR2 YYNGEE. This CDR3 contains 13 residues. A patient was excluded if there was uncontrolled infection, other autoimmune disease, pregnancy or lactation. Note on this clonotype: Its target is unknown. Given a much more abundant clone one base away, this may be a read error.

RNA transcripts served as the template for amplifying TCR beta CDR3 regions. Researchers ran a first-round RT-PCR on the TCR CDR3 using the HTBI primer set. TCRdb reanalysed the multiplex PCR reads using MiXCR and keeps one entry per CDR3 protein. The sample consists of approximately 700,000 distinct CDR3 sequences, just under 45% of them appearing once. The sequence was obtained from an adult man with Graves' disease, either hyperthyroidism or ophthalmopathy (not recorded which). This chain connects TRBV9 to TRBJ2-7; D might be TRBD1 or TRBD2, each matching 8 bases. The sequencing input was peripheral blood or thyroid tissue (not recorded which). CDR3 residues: CTSSGGQAYEQYF. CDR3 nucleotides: TGTACCAGCAGCGGGGGACAGGCCTACGAGCAGTACTTC.